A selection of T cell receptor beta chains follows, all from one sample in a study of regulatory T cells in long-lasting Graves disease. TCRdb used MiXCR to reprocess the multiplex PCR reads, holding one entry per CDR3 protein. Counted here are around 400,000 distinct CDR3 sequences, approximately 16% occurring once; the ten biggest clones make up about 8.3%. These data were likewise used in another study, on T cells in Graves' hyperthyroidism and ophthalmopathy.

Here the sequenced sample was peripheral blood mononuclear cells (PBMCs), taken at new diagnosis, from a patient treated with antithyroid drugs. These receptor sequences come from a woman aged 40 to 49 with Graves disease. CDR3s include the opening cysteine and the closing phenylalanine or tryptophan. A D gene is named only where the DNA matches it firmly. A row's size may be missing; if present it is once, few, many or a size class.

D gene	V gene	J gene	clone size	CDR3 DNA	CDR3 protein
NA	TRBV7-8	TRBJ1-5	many	TGTGCCAGCAGCTACAGGGATAGCAATCAGCCCCAGCATTTT	CASSYRDSNQPQHF
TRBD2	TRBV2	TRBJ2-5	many	TGTGCCAGCAGTGAAATGCGGGAGGAGCTAGAGACCCAGTACTTC	CASSEMREELETQYF
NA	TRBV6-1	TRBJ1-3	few	TGTGCCAGCAGCAAGGCGGGGGCTCAGGCCATATATTTT	CASSKAGAQAIYF
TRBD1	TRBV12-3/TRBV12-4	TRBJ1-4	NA	TGTGCCAGCAGTTCAAGGACAGGGGGCAATGAAAAACTGTTTTTT	CASSSRTGGNEKLFF
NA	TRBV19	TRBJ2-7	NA	TGTGCCAGTAGTGATCCGGGGGGCGGATTTTACGAGCAGTACTTC	CASSDPGGGFYEQYF
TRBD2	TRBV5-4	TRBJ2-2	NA	TGTGCCAGCAGCTTGGACTTCGGGACTAGCGGGAGTGGCACCGGGGAGCTGTTTTTT	CASSLDFGTSGSGTGELFF
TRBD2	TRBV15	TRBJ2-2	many	TGTGCCACCAGCAGAGATGAAAGCGGGAGACGTGGCGGGGAGCTGTTTTTT	CATSRDESGRRGGELFF
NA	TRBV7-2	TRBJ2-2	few	TGTGCCAGCAATGCACATGGGGGAGGGAACACCGGGGAGCTGTTTTTT	CASNAHGGGNTGELFF
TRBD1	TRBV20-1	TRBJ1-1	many	TGCAGTGCTAGATCAGTACAGGGGTTGAACACTGAAGCTTTCTTT	CSARSVQGLNTEAFF
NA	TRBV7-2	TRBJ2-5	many	TGTGCCAGCAGCTTAGACTGGGGTCAAGAGACCCAGTACTTC	CASSLDWGQETQYF
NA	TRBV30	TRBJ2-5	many	TGTGCCTGGAGCCCGACCAGCGCTCGGGAGACCCAGTACTTC	CAWSPTSARETQYF
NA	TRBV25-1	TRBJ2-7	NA	TGTGCCGGCACCCCGGGGCAGGGCTACGAGCAGTACTTC	CAGTPGQGYEQYF
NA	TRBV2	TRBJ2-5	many	TGTGCCAGCAGCAAACAACTACTGGAGACCCAGTACTTC	CASSKQLLETQYF
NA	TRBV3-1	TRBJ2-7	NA	TGTGCCAGCAGCCAAGACAGGGCTAGCGAGCAGTACTTC	CASSQDRASEQYF
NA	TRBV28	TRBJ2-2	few	TGTGCCAGCAGTTTATGGAAAAGCGGGGAGCTGTTTTTT	CASSLWKSGELFF
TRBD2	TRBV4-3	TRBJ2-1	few	TGCGCCAGCAGCCAAGGACTAGCGGGAGGGAAATACAATGAGCAGTTCTTC	CASSQGLAGGKYNEQFF
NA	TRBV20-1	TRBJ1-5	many	TGCAGTGCTCCCCTCGTGGAGGGTAGCAATCAGCCCCAGCATTTT	CSAPLVEGSNQPQHF
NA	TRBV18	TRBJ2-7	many	TGTGCCAGCTCACCACCGTTGAATGCCAGGGGCGAGCAGTACTTC	CASSPPLNARGEQYF
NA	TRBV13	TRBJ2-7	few	TGTGCCAGCAGCTCGAGGACAGACAGTATCACCTACGAGCAGTACTTC	CASSSRTDSITYEQYF
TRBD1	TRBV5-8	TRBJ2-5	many	TGTGCCAGCAGCACAGGGACAGGAGTTTTGGAAGAGACCCAGTACTTC	CASSTGTGVLEETQYF
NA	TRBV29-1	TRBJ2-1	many	TGCAGCGTTGACGGGAGCTCCTACAATGAGCAGTTCTTC	CSVDGSSYNEQFF
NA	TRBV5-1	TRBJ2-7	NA	TGCGCCAGCAGCCTGCTGGATAACGAGCAGTACTTC	CASSLLDNEQYF
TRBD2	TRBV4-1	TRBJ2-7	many	TGCGCCAGCAGCCAATGGGAGGGGAGCTCCTACGAGCAGTACTTC	CASSQWEGSSYEQYF
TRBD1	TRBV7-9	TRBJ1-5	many	TGTGCCAGCAGCACCGGACAGGGGGCTCAGCCCCAGCATTTT	CASSTGQGAQPQHF
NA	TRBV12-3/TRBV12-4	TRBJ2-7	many	TGTGCCAGCAGTTTGGGACGGAGAGGGACCTACGAGCAGTACTTC	CASSLGRRGTYEQYF
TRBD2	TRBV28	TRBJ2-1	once	TGTGCCAGCAGGAAGCGGGAGTATTACAATGAGCAGTTCTTC	CASRKREYYNEQFF
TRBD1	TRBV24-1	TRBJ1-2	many	TGTGCCATTCCACAGGGGACTAACTATGGCTACACCTTC	CAIPQGTNYGYTF
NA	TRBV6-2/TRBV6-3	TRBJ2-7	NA	TGTGCCAGCAGTAAGTCGAGACATCCGAGCTCCTACGAGCAGTACTTC	CASSKSRHPSSYEQYF